The 31 T cell receptor beta chains presented below share a single source sample, sequenced in a study of technical replicates of blood from four donors (dated by TCRdb to about 2017). The library came from the immunoSEQ multiplex PCR assay. TCRdb took this table from immuneACCESS and kept in-frame rearrangements with V and J called. Such tables lack part of the clones; where checked against another copy, unresolved V genes explain under half of the gap, and the rest is unexplained. The sample includes 70,000 or so clones, with 80% to 90% observed a single time. The top ten clones comprise 3.5% to 5% of the sample. Sequencing was carried out using PBMCs. The receptor source for this set is a human donor in good health. Some clones in this sample may be carry-over from other donors' samples.

The chain joins TRBV7-9 to TRBJ2-1; 16 nucleotides match TRBD2. The CDR3 totals 18 residues. V was clipped by 5 bases and J by 1 base; unmatched bases: 5. Germline V lookup: CDR1 SEHNR, CDR2 FQNEAQ (reference sequence). CDR3 amino acids: CASSMGLAGGQSYNEQFF. The CDR3 DNA reads TGTGCCAGCAGCATGGGACTAGCGGGGGGGCAGTCCTACAATGAGCAGTTCTTC.

The chain joins TRBV2 to TRBJ1-2, with D possibly TRBD1 on 5 matching bases. The CDR3 totals 12 residues. V was clipped by 8 bases and J by 8 bases, with 15 bases between them. Looked up from germline, CDR1 is SNHLY and CDR2 is FYNNEI. CDR3 sequence reads: CASPAGHGGYTF. The CDR3 DNA reads as TGTGCCAGCCCTGCGGGGCATGGGGGCTACACCTTC.

To note about this clone: An end of the junction differs from the germline gene, which may be a read error. CDR3 in DNA: TGCGCCAGCAGTCAAGGAGGGCCGGGGGGCTACACCTTC. It yields the protein CASSQGGPGGYTF. The chain links TRBV4-3 to TRBJ1-2; D unresolved. The CDR3 consists of 13 residues. Germline loops: CDR1 LGHNA, CDR2 YSLEER.

This rearrangement joins TRBV6-5 to TRBJ1-6, with 7 bases aligning to TRBD1. The CDR3 extends over 15 amino acids. Per germline, CDR1 MNHEY and CDR2 SVGAGI. The V segment lost 5 bases and the J segment 8 bases; nucleotides outside the gene matches: 9. Here the CDR3 reads CASSRTGGLDSPLHF. The CDR3 coding sequence is TGTGCCAGCAGTCGGACAGGAGGGTTGGATTCACCCCTCCACTTT.

The chain links TRBV10-3 to TRBJ2-3, with 12 bases that match TRBD2. CDR3 length equals 13 residues. V dropped 10 bases and J dropped 4; count of bases not matched to a gene: 3. Germline CDR1 is ENHRY and CDR2 is SYGVKD. CDR3 amino acids: CATGLAGPDTQYF. In DNA, the CDR3 is TGTGCCACCGGACTAGCGGGACCAGATACGCAGTATTTT.

CDR3 bases: TGCGCCAGCAGCCAGAGGGTGGTAGATACGCAGTATTTT. Protein product: CASSQRVVDTQYF. J is TRBJ2-3 and V is TRBV4-3; the D gene is possibly TRBD2 (5 bases). Germline CDR1 reads LGHNA; CDR2 reads YSLEER. The CDR3 is made up of 13 amino acids. Trimming left V 3 bases short and J 5 bases short, with 9 bases between.

The genes are TRBV4-3 and TRBJ2-4; tentatively, D is TRBD2 (6 bases). This CDR3 spans 14 amino acids. The V end was cut by 0 bases, the J end by 5 bases, with 8 bases between. The germline CDR1 and CDR2 sequences are LGHNA and YSLEER. The CDR3 loop is CASSQDGGENIQYF. The CDR3 nucleotides are TGCGCCAGCAGCCAAGACGGGGGAGAAAACATTCAGTACTTC.

This chain joins TRBV5-1 and TRBJ1-2; TRBD1 might be the D (5 bases). The CDR3 contains 17 residues. Germline V gene sequence: CDR1 SGHRS, CDR2 YFSETQ. V dropped 0 bases and J dropped 5 bases, with 20 bases sitting between them. CDR3 sequence (DNA): TGCGCCAGCAGCTTGGGCCCCAGTTTGGGCAGGGCGTATGGCTACACCTTC. It is translated as CASSLGPSLGRAYGYTF.

The rearrangement links TRBV14 to TRBJ2-7; D gene ambiguous. Germline loops: CDR1 SGHDN, CDR2 FVKESK. This CDR3 spans 15 amino acids. The V end was cut by 1 base, the J end by 6 bases, with 16 bases between. The CDR3 DNA reads as TGTGCCAGCAGCCAAGTTTCTGGGCACTTAGGCGAGCAGTACTTC. It codes for CASSQVSGHLGEQYF. Complete variable domain (other parts from reference TRBV14 and TRBJ2-7): EAGVTQFPSHSVIEKGQTVTLRCDPISGHDNLYWYRRVMGKEIKFLLHFVKESKQDESGMPNNRFLAERTGGTYSTLKVQPAELEDSGVYFCASSQVSGHLGEQYFGPGTRLTVT.

This clone was detected a few times. J is TRBJ1-1 and V is TRBV27; maybe TRBD1 (6 bases). This CDR3 has 15 residues. Germline CDR1 MNHEY, CDR2 SMNVEV (reference sequence). Trimming pared 6 bases from V and 4 bases from J, leaving 18 bases between. This CDR3 reads CASRSGAGAITEAFF. In nucleotides, the CDR3 is TGTGCCAGCAGGTCAGGGGCGGGGGCGATCACTGAAGCTTTCTTT.

V is TRBV5-6 and J is TRBJ1-2, with 7 bases matching TRBD1. In germline, CDR1 is SGHDT, CDR2 YYEEEE. The V and J ends lost 2 bases and 4 bases, in that order; junction bases with no gene match: 17. CDR3 length: 18 amino acids. In DNA, the CDR3 is TGTGCCAGCAGCTTCCTAACAGGGGACCTAGCGACGAGCTATGGCTACACCTTC. Translated: CASSFLTGDLATSYGYTF.

This rearrangement joins TRBV11-1 to TRBJ2-7, with TRBD1 matching over 10 bases. In germline, CDR1 is SGHAT, CDR2 FQDESV (reference sequence). This CDR3 has 18 amino acids. V was clipped by 6 bases and J by 3 bases; unmatched bases: 17. CDR3 sequence (DNA): TGTGCCAGCAGACCCGGGACAGGGGTCTCCCTTGGGAACTACGAGCAGTACTTC. This translates into CASRPGTGVSLGNYEQYF. Supplemented by reference TRBV11-1 and TRBJ2-7, the full variable domain reads EAEVAQSPRYKITEKSQAVAFWCDPISGHATLYWYRQILGQGPELLVQFQDESVVDDSQLPKDRFSAERLKGVDSTLKIQPAELGDSAMYLCASRPGTGVSLGNYEQYFGPGTRLTVT.

V gene TRBV7-3 combines with J gene TRBJ2-2; TRBD1 might be the D (6 bases). The germline V gene encodes CDR1 SGHTA and CDR2 FQGTGA. V lost 3 bases, J lost 6 bases, and 8 bases lay in between. This CDR3 is built from 13 residues. CDR3 residues: CASSFRGSGELFF. CDR3 in DNA: TGTGCCAGCAGCTTTAGGGGGTCCGGGGAGCTGTTTTTT.

The rearrangement links TRBV6-1 to TRBJ1-1; no definite D call. The germline V gene has CDR1 MNHNS and CDR2 SASEGT. Trimming shortened V by 6 bases and J by 1 base, and 12 bases separated the two germline ends. The CDR3 is made up of 14 amino acids. CDR3 in amino acids: CASRENRQNTEAFF. The CDR3 region has the DNA TGTGCCAGCAGAGAAAACCGACAGAACACTGAAGCTTTCTTT.

This chain connects TRBV7-8 to TRBJ1-5, with D perhaps matching TRBD1 (6 bases). Germline loops: CDR1 SGHVS, CDR2 FQNEAQ. The CDR3 runs 16 residues. The V end was cut by 1 base, the J end by 3 bases, with 13 bases between. CDR3 region: CASSLGRQEYNQPQHF. CDR3 in DNA: TGTGCCAGCAGCTTAGGGAGACAGGAGTACAATCAGCCCCAGCATTTT.

The chain carries TRBV2 and TRBJ2-2; TRBD2 aligns across 12 bases. The germline CDR1 and CDR2 sequences are SNHLY and FYNNEI. V lost 8 bases, J lost 3 bases, and 16 bases stayed unmatched. The CDR3 length is 19 residues. CDR3 bases: TGTGCCAGCGGGGGAGGGCTAGCGGGAGGGCAAGGGGACACCGGGGAGCTGTTTTTT. Translating it yields CASGGGLAGGQGDTGELFF.

The chain joins TRBV4-1 to TRBJ2-7; D is perhaps TRBD1 (5 bases). Germline V lookup: CDR1 MGHRA, CDR2 YSYEKL. There are 14 residues in the CDR3. The V end lost 1 base, the J end lost 6 bases, and 13 bases lay between the germline ends. The CDR3 region is CASSQAYRRGEQYF. CDR3 DNA: TGCGCCAGCAGCCAAGCATACAGGCGCGGCGAGCAGTACTTC.

The chain recombines TRBV18 with TRBJ2-5; 12 nucleotides match TRBD1. CDR1 and CDR2 from the germline V gene are KGHSH and LQKENI. There are 14 residues in the CDR3. J gave up 4 bases and V 4 bases, and 1 base lay outside the gene matches. The CDR3 region is CASSRDRGRETQYF. CDR3 nucleotide sequence: TGTGCCAGCTCACGGGACAGGGGGCGAGAGACCCAGTACTTC.

A few counts support this clone. The rearrangement joins TRBV4-2 to TRBJ2-2, with 11 bases aligning to TRBD2. The CDR3 is 15 amino acids. J lost 3 bases, V lost 4 bases, and 1 base had no gene match. The germline V gene encodes CDR1 LGHNA and CDR2 YNFKEQ. In DNA, the CDR3 is TGTGCCAGCAGCCCGGGACTAGCGGACACCGGGGAGCTGTTTTTT. This gives the protein CASSPGLADTGELFF.

This clone was seen more than once but under ten times. The V call is TRBV7-3, the J call TRBJ2-2; weak D call: TRBD2 (5 bases). CDR3 length: 14 amino acids. Trimming stripped 5 bases from V and 1 base from J, with 8 bases between. The V gene's germline CDR1 is SGHTA and CDR2 FQGTGA. The CDR3 nucleotides read TGTGCCAGCAGCCCCCGGGGGAACACCGGGGAGCTGTTTTTT. This gives the protein CASSPRGNTGELFF.

The rearrangement joins TRBV5-8 to TRBJ1-1, with D maybe TRBD1 (5 bases). Germline V lookup: CDR1 SGHTS, CDR2 YDEGEE. Trimming took 8 bases from V and 3 from J, leaving 14 bases between them. The CDR3 consists of 13 residues. The CDR3 coding sequence is TGTGCCAGTCCACGACAGCGCCACACTGAAGCTTTCTTT. As protein: CASPRQRHTEAFF.

The rearrangement links TRBV5-1 to TRBJ1-2, with D perhaps matching TRBD1 (6 bases). Trimming shortened V by 0 bases and J by 4 bases, and 16 bases separated the two germline ends. The CDR3 contains 16 residues. Germline assignment: CDR1 SGHRS and CDR2 YFSETQ. The CDR3: CASSLDPRQVVYGYTF. The CDR3 DNA follows: TGCGCCAGCAGCTTGGACCCCCGACAGGTTGTCTATGGCTACACCTTC.

The chain employs TRBV18 and TRBJ1-1, with 8 bases matching TRBD1. J gave up 1 base and V 0 bases, and 4 bases lay outside the gene matches. Germline CDR1 is KGHSH and CDR2 is LQKENI. This CDR3 spans 16 amino acids. In DNA form, the CDR3 reads TGTGCCAGCTCACCACCCTTTGGACAGGGGAACACTGAAGCTTTCTTT. Translation: CASSPPFGQGNTEAFF.

This rearrangement joins TRBV19 to TRBJ1-2; TRBD1 might be the D (6 bases). CDR1 LNHDA and CDR2 SQIVND come from the germline V gene (reference sequence). The V gene lost 5 bases and the J gene lost 4 bases, with 11 bases spanning the gap. The CDR3 extends over 13 amino acids. CDR3 DNA sequence: TGTGCCAGTAGTCCACAGGGCCCCTATGGCTACACCTTC. It encodes CASSPQGPYGYTF.

V gene TRBV7-9 combines with J gene TRBJ1-4; no definite D call. Deletions cut 5 bases from V and 7 bases from J, with 14 bases between. The germline CDR1 and CDR2 sequences are SEHNR and FQNEAQ (reference sequence). The CDR3 totals 14 residues. The CDR3 region has the DNA TGTGCCAGCAGCAGTGGGCAGCAGGTTGAAAAACTGTTTTTT. Amino acids: CASSSGQQVEKLFF.

The CDR3 DNA is TGTGCCAGTAGTATACGACAGGGGGTATACAATGAGCAGTTCTTC. Translated: CASSIRQGVYNEQFF. J is TRBJ2-1 and V is TRBV19, with 9 bases aligning to TRBD1. This CDR3 is built from 15 residues. Germline trimming cut 2 bases from V and 4 bases from J; bases unmatched to any gene: 3. CDR1 is LNHDA, CDR2 SQIVND, per germline (reference sequence). The variable domain in full, with the rest retrieved from reference TRBV19 and TRBJ2-1, is DGGITQSPKYLFRKEGQNVTLSCEQNLNHDAMYWYRQDPGQGLRLIYYSQIVNDFQKGDIAEGYSVSREKKESFPLTVTSAQKNPTAFYLCASSIRQGVYNEQFFGPGTRLTVL.

This rearrangement joins TRBV5-1 to TRBJ1-1, with D perhaps TRBD1 (5 bases). The V and J ends lost 0 bases and 1 base respectively, with 7 bases between them. In germline, CDR1 is SGHRS, CDR2 YFSETQ. The CDR3 length is 14 residues. The CDR3 DNA sequence: TGCGCCAGCAGCTTGGTGGGGGGGAACACTGAAGCTTTCTTT. It encodes CASSLVGGNTEAFF.

The rearrangement links TRBV4-2 to TRBJ1-2; the D gene is possibly TRBD1 (6 bases). Deletions cut 1 base from V and 13 bases from J, with 10 bases between. CDR1 LGHNA and CDR2 YNFKEQ come from the germline V gene. This CDR3 is built from 11 residues. CDR3 sequence reads: CASSQGQAATF. The CDR3 coding sequence is TGTGCCAGCAGCCAAGGACAGGCCGCCACCTTC.

The chain has TRBV7-8 and TRBJ2-5; TRBD2 matches 13 bases. CDR1 and CDR2 (germline): SGHVS, FQNEAQ. The CDR3 is made up of 15 amino acids. Trimming removed 5 bases from V and 9 bases from J; junction bases left unmatched: 9. CDR3 nucleotides: TGTGCCAGCAGCCCGGGACTAGCGGGGAGGCCGCCCCAGTACTTC. This sequence encodes CASSPGLAGRPPQYF.

The chain links TRBV11-2 to TRBJ2-1, with unresolved D. V was shortened by 4 bases and J by 8 bases, with 18 bases between the two germline ends. Germline lookup yields CDR1 SGHAT and CDR2 FQNNGV. This CDR3 comprises 15 residues. The CDR3 DNA is TGTGCCAGCAGCTATAGAGGTTTGCTAGATCATGAGCAGTTCTTC. Translated: CASSYRGLLDHEQFF.

The rearrangement joins TRBV30 to TRBJ2-2; 11 bases are a match to TRBD2. V shed 4 bases, J shed 1 base, and the junction held 5 bases outside the gene matches. Germline loops: CDR1 GTSNPN, CDR2 SVGIG (reference sequence). The CDR3 spans 16 residues. CDR3 loop: CAWNLGLAGNTGELFF. The DNA of the CDR3 is TGTGCCTGGAACCTAGGACTAGCGGGGAACACCGGGGAGCTGTTTTTT.